The rows below give T cell receptor beta chains drawn from one sample of a study of blood T cell repertoires in COVID-19. Assay used: immunoSEQ multiplex PCR; TCRdb lists only in-frame clones, some missing. The sample shows some 93,000 clones, about 89% of them seen only once. Sample: peripheral blood. The receptors come from a man aged 45 to 65 with acute or convalescent COVID-19. Both conserved end residues are part of each CDR3. D genes are given only for firm matches. Clone size is stated in some rows and not others, as once, few, many or a class when expanded.

d_gene: TRBD2; abundance: .; v_gene: TRBV5-6; j_gene: TRBJ2-3; CDR3nt: TGTGCCAGCAGCTTGGTTAGCGGGAGTGGGACAGATACGCAGTATTTT; CDR3aa: CASSLVSGSGTDTQYF
d_gene: TRBD1; abundance: .; v_gene: TRBV5-4; j_gene: TRBJ1-1; CDR3nt: TGTGCCAGCAGCAGGGACAGTAACACTGAAGCTTTCTTT; CDR3aa: CASSRDSNTEAFF
d_gene: .; abundance: .; v_gene: TRBV7-9; j_gene: TRBJ2-1; CDR3nt: TGTGCCAGCAGCACCGGGACCTACAATGAGCAGTTCTTC; CDR3aa: CASSTGTYNEQFF
d_gene: .; abundance: .; v_gene: TRBV5-6; j_gene: TRBJ2-7; CDR3nt: TGTGCCAGCAGCCACCGGGAGTACACCTACGAGCAGTACTTC; CDR3aa: CASSHREYTYEQYF
d_gene: TRBD1; abundance: .; v_gene: TRBV27; j_gene: TRBJ2-6; CDR3nt: TGTGCCAGCAGTCTTCGGACAGGGGGCGCTGGGGCCAACGTCCTGACTTTC; CDR3aa: CASSLRTGGAGANVLTF
d_gene: .; abundance: .; v_gene: TRBV7-9; j_gene: TRBJ2-5; CDR3nt: TGTGCCAGCAGCTTAGAAGTCGCGGCTTCGTACTTC; CDR3aa: CASSLEVAASYF
d_gene: .; abundance: .; v_gene: TRBV18; j_gene: TRBJ2-1; CDR3nt: TGTGCCAGCTCACCACCGGGACTTCCTGAGCAGTTCTTC; CDR3aa: CASSPPGLPEQFF
d_gene: .; abundance: .; v_gene: TRBV4-1; j_gene: TRBJ1-2; CDR3nt: TGCGCCAGCAGCCAGCACCCCAACCCCGACGGAGTCTATGGCTACACCTTC; CDR3aa: CASSQHPNPDGVYGYTF
d_gene: TRBD1; abundance: .; v_gene: TRBV5-6; j_gene: TRBJ2-4; CDR3nt: TGTGCCAGCAGCTTGATCGGGGACAGGGCCCCTATTGGCAAAAACATTCAGTACTTC; CDR3aa: CASSLIGDRAPIGKNIQYF
d_gene: .; abundance: .; v_gene: TRBV2; j_gene: TRBJ1-5; CDR3nt: TGTGCCAGCAGTGAACCAGGGCTTCGCAATCAGCCCCAGCATTTT; CDR3aa: CASSEPGLRNQPQHF
d_gene: TRBD1; abundance: .; v_gene: TRBV2; j_gene: TRBJ2-6; CDR3nt: TGTGCCAGCAGTAACGGACAGGGGGCGCGTGGGGCCAACGTCCTGACTTTC; CDR3aa: CASSNGQGARGANVLTF
d_gene: TRBD2; abundance: .; v_gene: TRBV12-5; j_gene: TRBJ2-1; CDR3nt: TGTGCTAGTTGTACTCCTCTAGCGGGAGTAACCTACAATGAGCAGTTCTTC; CDR3aa: CASCTPLAGVTYNEQFF
d_gene: .; abundance: .; v_gene: TRBV5-8; j_gene: TRBJ2-7; CDR3nt: TGTGCCAGCAACCCTAGACAGAGCCTCCTCTACGAGCAGTACTTC; CDR3aa: CASNPRQSLLYEQYF
d_gene: .; abundance: once; v_gene: TRBV15; j_gene: TRBJ2-1; CDR3nt: TGTGCCACCAGCAGTTTGCGAGGTGAGCAGTTCTTC; CDR3aa: CATSSLRGEQFF
d_gene: .; abundance: .; v_gene: TRBV18; j_gene: TRBJ2-7; CDR3nt: TGTGCCAGCTCCCAGGACTCCTACGAGCAGTACTTC; CDR3aa: CASSQDSYEQYF
d_gene: .; abundance: .; v_gene: TRBV7-9; j_gene: TRBJ2-7; CDR3nt: TGTGCCAGCAGCTTAGCTGGGGCAACAGGGGAGCAGTACTTC; CDR3aa: CASSLAGATGEQYF
d_gene: TRBD1; abundance: .; v_gene: TRBV3-1/TRBV3-2; j_gene: TRBJ1-2; CDR3nt: TGTGCCAGCAGCCTCGGCGCCACACAGGGGGCGGGAGGCTACACCTTC; CDR3aa: CASSLGATQGAGGYTF
d_gene: .; abundance: .; v_gene: TRBV5-6; j_gene: TRBJ2-7; CDR3nt: TGTGCCAGCAGCCCCAGGGGGGCGGGAGGCTACGAGCAGTACTTC; CDR3aa: CASSPRGAGGYEQYF
d_gene: .; abundance: few; v_gene: TRBV5-1; j_gene: TRBJ2-5; CDR3nt: TGCGCCAGCAGCTTGGGGCAGGGTGGATTCCAAGAGACCCAGTACTTC; CDR3aa: CASSLGQGGFQETQYF
d_gene: TRBD2; abundance: .; v_gene: TRBV4-1; j_gene: TRBJ2-1; CDR3nt: TGCGCCAGCAGCCCACGGACTAGCGGGAGGGTCGACAATGAGCAGTTCTTC; CDR3aa: CASSPRTSGRVDNEQFF
d_gene: .; abundance: .; v_gene: TRBV9; j_gene: TRBJ1-2; CDR3nt: TGTGCCAGCACCAGAGGGGGGGCAGCTAACTATGGCTACACCTTC; CDR3aa: CASTRGGAANYGYTF
d_gene: TRBD1; abundance: .; v_gene: TRBV19; j_gene: TRBJ2-7; CDR3nt: TGTGCCAGTAGTCCTCGACAGGGGGACTACGAGCAGTACTTC; CDR3aa: CASSPRQGDYEQYF
d_gene: .; abundance: .; v_gene: TRBV2; j_gene: TRBJ1-1; CDR3nt: TGTGCCAGCAGTGTCCGGGTCGTGGACACTGAAGCTTTCTTT; CDR3aa: CASSVRVVDTEAFF
d_gene: TRBD2; abundance: .; v_gene: TRBV29-1; j_gene: TRBJ2-3; CDR3nt: TGCAGCGTTGGGCTAGCGGGCCCCACAGATACGCAGTATTTT; CDR3aa: CSVGLAGPTDTQYF
d_gene: .; abundance: .; v_gene: TRBV2; j_gene: TRBJ1-1; CDR3nt: TGTGCCAGCAGTGAATCTCCAGGGCGGTACACTGAAGCTTTCTTT; CDR3aa: CASSESPGRYTEAFF
d_gene: .; abundance: .; v_gene: TRBV11-2; j_gene: TRBJ1-6; CDR3nt: TGTGCCAGCAGCTTCAGCGACGGAAATTCACCCCTCCACTTT; CDR3aa: CASSFSDGNSPLHF
d_gene: TRBD1; abundance: .; v_gene: TRBV5-1; j_gene: TRBJ1-1; CDR3nt: TGCGCCAGCAGAACACAGGGGGGCGACACTGAAGCTTTCTTT; CDR3aa: CASRTQGGDTEAFF
d_gene: TRBD1; abundance: few; v_gene: TRBV19; j_gene: TRBJ1-2; CDR3nt: TGTGCCAGTTCGCCGGGACAGGGCTATGGCTACACCTTC; CDR3aa: CASSPGQGYGYTF
d_gene: .; abundance: medium-sized; v_gene: TRBV19; j_gene: TRBJ1-3; CDR3nt: TGTGCCAGTAGTAACACAGGGTATGCCTCTGGAAACACCATATATTTT; CDR3aa: CASSNTGYASGNTIYF
d_gene: .; abundance: .; v_gene: TRBV19; j_gene: TRBJ2-7; CDR3nt: TGTGCCAGTGGCGACTACCTTGAAGAGCAGTACTTC; CDR3aa: CASGDYLEEQYF
d_gene: TRBD2; abundance: .; v_gene: TRBV6-1; j_gene: TRBJ2-1; CDR3nt: TGTGCCAGCAGTGAGCCGGGGGGGAATGAGCAGTTCTTC; CDR3aa: CASSEPGGNEQFF
d_gene: TRBD1; abundance: .; v_gene: TRBV7-9; j_gene: TRBJ2-1; CDR3nt: TGTGCCAGCAGCCAGGGGGATGAGCAGTTCTTC; CDR3aa: CASSQGDEQFF
d_gene: TRBD1; abundance: .; v_gene: TRBV5-5; j_gene: TRBJ2-2; CDR3nt: TGTGCCAGCAGCCCCGTGACAGGGGCCGGCACCGGGGAGCTGTTTTTT; CDR3aa: CASSPVTGAGTGELFF
d_gene: .; abundance: .; v_gene: TRBV6-5; j_gene: TRBJ1-2; CDR3nt: TGTGCCAGCAGGGCCCCGGGACGGGAGTTGTCCCGTCTCCTCTTC; CDR3aa: CASRAPGRELSRLLF
d_gene: TRBD2; abundance: .; v_gene: TRBV24-1; j_gene: TRBJ2-3; CDR3nt: TGTGCCACCAGGCCTGGGCTAGCGGGGATCACAGATACGCAGTATTTT; CDR3aa: CATRPGLAGITDTQYF
d_gene: .; abundance: .; v_gene: TRBV14; j_gene: TRBJ1-4; CDR3nt: TGTGCCAGCAGCCAAGCGTCGGCGGCGGAGTATAATGAAAAACTGTTTTTT; CDR3aa: CASSQASAAEYNEKLFF
d_gene: TRBD1; abundance: .; v_gene: TRBV6-5; j_gene: TRBJ2-7; CDR3nt: TGTGCCAGCAGTTACTCGGGGACAGGGATGGACGAGCAGTACTTC; CDR3aa: CASSYSGTGMDEQYF
d_gene: .; abundance: .; v_gene: TRBV1; j_gene: TRBJ2-1; CDR3nt: TGCACCAGCAGCCAAGTAAGCGGGGGGTTCTATGAGCAGTTCTTC; CDR3aa: CTSSQVSGGFYEQFF
d_gene: TRBD1; abundance: .; v_gene: TRBV5-5; j_gene: TRBJ2-7; CDR3nt: TGTGCCAGCACCATCGACAGGGGGGAGCAGTACTTC; CDR3aa: CASTIDRGEQYF
d_gene: .; abundance: few; v_gene: TRBV19; j_gene: TRBJ2-3; CDR3nt: TGTGCCTCCGGTGGGGGGTCCACAGATACGCAGTATTTT; CDR3aa: CASGGGSTDTQYF
d_gene: TRBD1; abundance: .; v_gene: TRBV27; j_gene: TRBJ1-2; CDR3nt: TGTGCCAGCAGGGGGACAGGGGAAGGCCATGGCTACACCTTC; CDR3aa: CASRGTGEGHGYTF
d_gene: TRBD1; abundance: .; v_gene: TRBV5-1; j_gene: TRBJ1-6; CDR3nt: TGCGCCAGCAGCTTGGCCGGACAGGCTATAACTTCACCCCTCCACTTT; CDR3aa: CASSLAGQAITSPLHF
d_gene: .; abundance: .; v_gene: TRBV7-9; j_gene: TRBJ1-2; CDR3nt: TGTGCCAGCAGCCCCGGGTTGGACTATGGCTACACCTTC; CDR3aa: CASSPGLDYGYTF
d_gene: .; abundance: once; v_gene: TRBV5-8; j_gene: TRBJ1-2; CDR3nt: TGTGCCAGCACCTATGGGGGAACAGGGAGAAATGGCTACACCTTC; CDR3aa: CASTYGGTGRNGYTF
d_gene: TRBD1; abundance: medium-sized; v_gene: TRBV5-1; j_gene: TRBJ1-1; CDR3nt: TGCGCCAGCAGCTTTATGCCCCAAGGACAGGGGATGAACACTGAAGCTTTCTTT; CDR3aa: CASSFMPQGQGMNTEAFF
d_gene: TRBD1; abundance: .; v_gene: TRBV11-2; j_gene: TRBJ2-7; CDR3nt: TGTGCCAGCAGCTTGGGCCACAGGGGATCCTTTTACGAGCAGTACTTC; CDR3aa: CASSLGHRGSFYEQYF
d_gene: .; abundance: .; v_gene: TRBV24-1; j_gene: TRBJ2-5; CDR3nt: TGTGCCACCAGTGACCTATTTTTGGAGACCCAGTACTTC; CDR3aa: CATSDLFLETQYF
d_gene: TRBD2; abundance: .; v_gene: TRBV23-1; j_gene: TRBJ2-5; CDR3nt: TGCGCCAGCAGTCAAAAGAGCGGGAGGGTCGACGAGACCCAGTACTTC; CDR3aa: CASSQKSGRVDETQYF
d_gene: .; abundance: once; v_gene: TRBV30; j_gene: TRBJ1-3; CDR3nt: TGTGCCTGTCACAGGGACCCTGGAAACACCATATATTTT; CDR3aa: CACHRDPGNTIYF
d_gene: TRBD1; abundance: .; v_gene: TRBV5-6; j_gene: TRBJ2-6; CDR3nt: TGTGCCAGCGGCCTTGACAGGGCTGGGGCCAACGTCCTGACTTTC; CDR3aa: CASGLDRAGANVLTF
d_gene: .; abundance: .; v_gene: TRBV6-5; j_gene: TRBJ1-2; CDR3nt: TGTGCCAGCAGTTACTCGTTTCAGGGTCAATATGGCTACACCTTC; CDR3aa: CASSYSFQGQYGYTF
d_gene: TRBD1; abundance: few; v_gene: TRBV28; j_gene: TRBJ1-2; CDR3nt: TGTGCCACGCAGATGGGACAGAGTTATGGCTACACCTTC; CDR3aa: CATQMGQSYGYTF